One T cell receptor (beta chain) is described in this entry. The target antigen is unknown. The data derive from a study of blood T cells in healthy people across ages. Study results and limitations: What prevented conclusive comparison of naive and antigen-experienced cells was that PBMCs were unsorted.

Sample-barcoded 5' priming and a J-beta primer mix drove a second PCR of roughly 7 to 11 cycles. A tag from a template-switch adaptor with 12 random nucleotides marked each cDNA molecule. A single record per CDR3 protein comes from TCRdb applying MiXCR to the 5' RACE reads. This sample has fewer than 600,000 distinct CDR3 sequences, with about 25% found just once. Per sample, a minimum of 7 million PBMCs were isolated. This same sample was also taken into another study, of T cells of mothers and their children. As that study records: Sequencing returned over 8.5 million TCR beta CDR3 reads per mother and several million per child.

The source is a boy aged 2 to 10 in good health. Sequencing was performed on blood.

CDR3 coding DNA: TGCAGCGGTGCACAGGGAATCGGGGAGACCCAGTACTTC. Amino acid sequence: CSGAQGIGETQYF. This chain joins TRBV29-1 and TRBJ2-5, with D maybe TRBD1 (6 bases). Trimming took 7 bases from V and 5 from J, leaving 17 bases between them. This CDR3 has 13 amino acids. CDR1 is SQVTM and CDR2 is ANQGSEA in the germline V gene.